A single sample gave rise to the 3 T cell receptor beta chains below, sequenced in a study of T cell repertoires in cytomegalovirus infection. TCRdb independently ran MiXCR on the reads; one entry per CDR3 protein. Seen here are under 300,000 distinct CDR3 sequences, around an eighth observed once, and the top ten hold 1.5% to 2%. Sequenced sample: PBMCs. These receptors all come from a human donor in good health (CMV status not recorded). Some clones in this sample may be carry-over from other donors' samples.

This clonotype was seen more than once but under ten times. The chain joins TRBV28 to TRBJ1-2; 10 bases line up with TRBD1. Germline CDR1 reads MDHEN; CDR2 reads SYDVKM. V shed 7 bases, J shed 4 bases, and the junction held 6 bases outside the gene matches. CDR3 length: 14 amino acids. The CDR3 here is CASTWTGGGYGYTF. The CDR3 coding sequence is TGTGCCAGCACTTGGACAGGGGGAGGCTATGGCTACACCTTC.

This clonotype was counted between two and nine times. The genes are TRBV6-5 and TRBJ1-2; D call uncertain. The CDR3 consists of 13 residues. The V end lost 3 bases, the J end lost 1 base, and 6 bases lay between the germline ends. Germline CDR1 MNHEY, CDR2 SVGAGI. The CDR3 sequence: CASSYSFNYGYTF. The CDR3, as DNA: TGTGCCAGCAGTTATAGCTTTAACTATGGCTACACCTTC.

The chain is built from TRBV20-1 and TRBJ2-5; tentatively, D is TRBD2 (5 bases). The CDR3 is made up of 13 amino acids. Germline V gene lookup returns CDR1 DFQATT and CDR2 SNEGSKA (reference sequence). Deletions cut 3 bases from V and 4 bases from J, with 12 bases between. The CDR3 spells CSARRVEGETQYF. The CDR3 DNA is TGCAGTGCTAGGCGGGTAGAAGGAGAGACCCAGTACTTC.